In this sample, the clone carrying this T cell receptor beta chain turned up a few times. Its antigen is unidentified. The authors ran a second PCR of roughly 6 to 12 cycles using a sample-barcoded 5' primer and a J-beta primer mix. Paired-end reads containing CDR3 totaled no fewer than 3 million for each sample. TCRdb redid the calling of the 5' RACE reads with MiXCR, one entry per CDR3 protein. The data hold just over 1 million distinct CDR3 sequences, with 35% to 50% observed a single time. The entry originates in a study of blood T cells in healthy people across ages. Findings of the study overall: Unsorted PBMCs ruled out conclusive naive versus antigen-experienced comparison.

Germline CDR1 is SGHDT and CDR2 is YYEEEE. Trimming cost V 7 bases and J 0 bases, with 11 bases left between them. CDR3 size: 14 residues. The authors extracted at least 5.5 micrograms of total RNA per sample. The sample comprised blood. The chain uses TRBV5-6 and TRBJ2-4; possibly TRBD1 or TRBD2 for D (6 bases each). This TCR was sampled from a woman aged 55-69 years in good health. In DNA, the CDR3 is TGTGCCAGCTCCAAGGGGGGAGCCAAAAACATTCAGTACTTC. Translated, it gives CASSKGGAKNIQYF.